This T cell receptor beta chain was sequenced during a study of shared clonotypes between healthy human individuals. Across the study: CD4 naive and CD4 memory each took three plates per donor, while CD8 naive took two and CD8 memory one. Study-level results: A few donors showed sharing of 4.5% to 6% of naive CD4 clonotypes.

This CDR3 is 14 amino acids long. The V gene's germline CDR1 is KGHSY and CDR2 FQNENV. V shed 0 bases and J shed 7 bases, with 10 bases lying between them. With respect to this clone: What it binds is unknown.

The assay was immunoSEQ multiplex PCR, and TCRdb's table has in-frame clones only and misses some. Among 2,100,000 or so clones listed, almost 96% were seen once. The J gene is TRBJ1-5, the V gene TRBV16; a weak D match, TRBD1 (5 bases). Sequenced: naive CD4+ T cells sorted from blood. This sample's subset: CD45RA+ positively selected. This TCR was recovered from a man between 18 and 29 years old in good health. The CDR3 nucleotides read TGTGCCAGCAGCCAATCGGGGGGTCGACAGCCCCAGCATTTT. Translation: CASSQSGGRQPQHF.